The 18 T cell receptor beta chains below all came from one sample that was sequenced in a study of OX40 agonist ivuxolimab in advanced cancers. The method was immunoSEQ multiplex PCR; TCRdb's version includes in-frame clones alone and lacks a portion of them. The repertoire holds approximately 76,000 clones, with approximately 85% as singletons. The sample in question was CD4+ or CD8+ T cells sorted from blood, obtained in a trial of the OX40 agonist ivuxolimab. These receptors were taken from an adult with an advanced solid tumor such as melanoma, head and neck, liver or kidney cancer.

This chain connects TRBV5-1 to TRBJ2-1, with 13 bases identical to TRBD2. The CDR3 runs 15 residues. The germline CDR1 and CDR2 sequences are SGHRS and YFSETQ. V shed 3 bases and J 7 bases; nucleotides not matched to a gene: 4. The CDR3 sequence: CASSSSLAGGNEQFF. CDR3 nucleotide sequence: TGCGCCAGCAGCTCTTCACTAGCGGGAGGGAATGAGCAGTTCTTC.

This sequence joins TRBV5-6 and TRBJ2-1; the D gene could be TRBD1 or TRBD2 (6 bases each). V gave up 2 bases and J gave up 0 bases, with 9 bases separating them. CDR3 length equals 15 residues. CDR1 is SGHDT, CDR2 YYEEEE, per germline. CDR3 loop: CASSFGGHSYNEQFF. Written as DNA, the CDR3 is TGTGCCAGCAGCTTCGGGGGCCACTCCTACAATGAGCAGTTCTTC. Based on the CDR3 plus reference TRBV5-6 and TRBJ2-1, the full variable domain is DAGVTQSPTHLIKTRGQQVTLRCSPKSGHDTVSWYQQALGQGPQFIFQYYEEEERQRGNFPDRFSGHQFPNYSSELNVNALLLGDSALYLCASSFGGHSYNEQFFGPGTRLTVL.

The V gene is TRBV6-5, the J gene TRBJ2-7; 11 bases fit TRBD2. This CDR3 contains 15 residues. Losses at the gene ends were 0 bases for V and 5 bases for J; bases not matched to a gene: 3. Germline lookup yields CDR1 MNHEY and CDR2 SVGAGI. This CDR3 reads CASSYSLAGGHEQYF. CDR3 bases: TGTGCCAGCAGTTACTCCCTAGCGGGAGGTCACGAGCAGTACTTC.

The gene calls are TRBV5-4 and TRBJ1-2; possibly TRBD1 for D (6 bases). This CDR3 spans 16 amino acids. CDR1 is SGHNT, CDR2 YYREEE, per germline (reference sequence). V lost 4 bases, J lost 6 bases, and 22 bases lay in between. The CDR3 spells CASSPAPGTSGDGYTF. For the CDR3, the DNA is TGTGCCAGCAGCCCGGCCCCCGGGACATCGGGCGATGGCTACACCTTC.

The gene calls are TRBV30 and TRBJ1-1; possibly TRBD1 for D (6 bases). Germline values: CDR1 GTSNPN, CDR2 SVGIG (reference sequence). The V end was cut by 4 bases, the J end by 3 bases, with 12 bases between. The CDR3 is 13 residues long. The CDR3 protein is CAWIGQSYTEAFF. As DNA, the CDR3 is TGTGCCTGGATCGGACAGTCCTACACTGAAGCTTTCTTT.

CDR3 amino acids: CASSFPRGLYVDTQYF. The CDR3, as DNA: TGTGCCAGCAGCTTCCCCAGGGGGCTATATGTGGATACGCAGTATTTT. The V gene is TRBV11-2, the J gene TRBJ2-3; TRBD1 matches 8 bases. Germline CDR1 is SGHAT and CDR2 is FQNNGV. The CDR3 covers 16 residues. V trimming: 3 bases; J trimming: 6 bases; junction bases outside the gene matches: 11.

CDR3 in DNA: TGTGCCAGCAGCCAAGGGACAGCCGCAACTAATGAAAAACTGTTTTTT. Encoded protein: CASSQGTAATNEKLFF. This chain joins TRBV7-2 and TRBJ1-4; TRBD1 matches at 7 bases. This CDR3 region has 16 residues. After removal of 5 bases from V and 0 bases from J, the junction contained 6 bases not matched to a gene. Germline V gene sequence: CDR1 SGHTA, CDR2 FQGNSA.

The chain recombines TRBV6-6 with TRBJ2-2, with TRBD1 identical over 8 bases. The CDR3 has 15 amino acids. Per the germline V gene, CDR1 is MNHNY and CDR2 is SVGAGI (reference sequence). Trimming at V came to 5 bases and at J to 0 bases, leaving 2 bases not matched to a gene. In DNA form, the CDR3 reads TGTGCCAGCAGTCGGGACAGGACGAACACCGGGGAGCTGTTTTTT. As protein: CASSRDRTNTGELFF.

The rearrangement uses TRBV30 and TRBJ2-5; D possibly corresponds to TRBD1 (6 bases). The J call may be in error: the DNA end matches TRBJ2-7 better. This CDR3 contains 13 residues. Germline CDR1 and CDR2: GTSNPN and SVGIG (reference sequence). The CDR3 coding sequence is TGTGCCTGGACCCCGGGACAATCCTACGAGCAGTACTTC. Residues: CAWTPGQSYEQYF.

This chain connects TRBV10-1 to TRBJ1-1; D is perhaps TRBD1 (5 bases). The germline CDR1 and CDR2 sequences are WNHNN and SYGVQD (reference sequence). Trimming took 6 bases from V and 4 from J, leaving 12 bases between them. This CDR3 comprises 13 residues. CDR3 nucleotide sequence: TGCGCCAGCAGGGGGCCTTTGGCCACTGAAGCTTTCTTT. It specifies CASRGPLATEAFF.

This chain joins TRBV6-6 and TRBJ1-5; D is possibly TRBD1 (5 bases). With 7 bases removed from V and 7 bases from J, the gap between germline ends came to 17 bases. CDR3 size: 14 residues. Germline assignment: CDR1 MNHNY and CDR2 SVGAGI (reference sequence). This chain's CDR3 is CASTEGGGRQPQHF. The CDR3 bases are TGTGCCAGCACAGAGGGCGGGGGAAGACAGCCCCAGCATTTT.

This clone appeared a few times. The genes are TRBV15 and TRBJ2-3, with TRBD1 as a possible D gene (5 bases). The CDR3 extends over 16 amino acids. V was pared by 0 bases and J by 3 bases, with 13 bases between. CDR1 and CDR2 (germline): LNHNV, YYDKDF (reference sequence). CDR3 sequence (DNA): TGTGCCACCAGCAGAGAAAAGGGGTGGGGTACAGATACGCAGTATTTT. This codes for CATSREKGWGTDTQYF.

The chain links TRBV19 to TRBJ2-5; D gene ambiguous. Germline V gives CDR1 LNHDA, CDR2 SQIVND (reference sequence). With 3 bases removed from V and 1 base from J, the gap between germline ends came to 9 bases. This CDR3 is built from 14 residues. This CDR3 is CASSITQSQETQYF. DNA of the CDR3: TGTGCCAGTAGTATTACCCAGAGCCAAGAGACCCAGTACTTC.

This clone was observed once. The genes are TRBV5-1 and TRBJ1-4; D is uncertain. V lost 0 bases and J 0 bases, leaving 6 bases between the germline ends. The germline gives CDR1 SGHRS, CDR2 YFSETQ. The CDR3 loop spans 15 amino acids. CDR3 region: CASSLGPTTNEKLFF. In DNA, the CDR3 is TGCGCCAGCAGCTTGGGGCCGACAACTAATGAAAAACTGTTTTTT.

The chain is built from TRBV18 and TRBJ2-7, with no clear D. The CDR3 is 13 amino acids. Germline CDR1 reads KGHSH; CDR2 reads LQKENI. V lost 3 bases and J lost 7, with 13 bases in between. The CDR3 DNA follows: TGTGCCAGCTCACCCGGACGGCAATGGGAGCAGTACTTC. Translation: CASSPGRQWEQYF. Looking up the rest from reference TRBV18 and TRBJ2-7 gives the full variable domain: NAGVMQNPRHLVRRRGQEARLRCSPMKGHSHVYWYRQLPEEGLKFMVYLQKENIIDESGMPKERFSAEFPKEGPSILRIQQVVRGDSAAYFCASSPGRQWEQYFGPGTRLTVT.

This chain uses TRBV28 with TRBJ1-6; D possibly corresponds to TRBD1 (6 bases). V was pared by 4 bases and J by 4 bases, with 14 bases between. The CDR3 runs to 16 residues. In germline, CDR1 is MDHEN, CDR2 SYDVKM. CDR3: CASSSAGAQYNSPLHF. In DNA, the CDR3 is TGTGCCAGCAGTTCAGCAGGGGCCCAGTATAATTCACCCCTCCACTTT.

J is TRBJ2-1 and V is TRBV27, with TRBD2 as a possible D gene (5 bases). The CDR3 consists of 13 residues. Germline values: CDR1 MNHEY, CDR2 SMNVEV (reference sequence). The V and J ends lost 8 bases and 4 bases respectively, with 12 bases between them. As DNA, the CDR3 is TGTGCCAGCGGTCTAGCTCCTTACAATGAGCAGTTCTTC. Translation gives CASGLAPYNEQFF.

This clone was picked up one time. V and J are TRBV10-3 and TRBJ2-1; D is perhaps TRBD1 or TRBD2 (5 bases each). The germline CDR1 and CDR2 sequences are ENHRY and SYGVKD. V was clipped by 7 bases and J by 4 bases, with 8 bases between them. This CDR3 contains 12 residues. The CDR3 loop reads CAITGGYNEQFF. CDR3 DNA sequence: TGTGCCATCACTGGGGGTTACAATGAGCAGTTCTTC.